This T cell receptor (beta chain) was profiled in a study of blood T cell repertoires in COVID-19. At the level of the study: In each case, the material was cDNA or gDNA derived from T cells, B-cell-depleted T cells, or PBMCs.

Seattle participants joined during active infection and were tracked over time. The repertoire was sequenced with immunoSEQ multiplex PCR; TCRdb's copy has only in-frame clones and lacks some. The data contain under 300,000 clones, around 90% of them singletons. CDR3 length: 14 amino acids. Germline V CDR1 and CDR2: SGHRS, YFSETQ. V was clipped by 0 bases and J by 1 base, with 8 bases between them. The gene calls are TRBV5-1 and TRBJ2-7; a weak D match, TRBD1 (5 bases). Material for sequencing was peripheral blood. This receptor was obtained from a man under 40 with COVID-19, enrolled during active disease. CDR3 sequence reads: CASSLGQLSYEQYF. The CDR3 DNA sequence: TGCGCCAGCAGCTTGGGACAGCTGTCCTACGAGCAGTACTTC.